These T cell receptor beta chains were read from a single sample in a study of radiotherapy plus CTLA-4 blockade in lung cancer. Some clones are missing from TCRdb's copy, which holds only in-frame ones; the method was immunoSEQ multiplex PCR. The sample has 120,000 or so clones, approximately 90% seen once; the top ten hold roughly 6.9%. Sample: peripheral blood, taken from a patient treated with radiotherapy plus ipilimumab. These receptors all stem from a human donor with non-small cell lung cancer that progressed on radiotherapy plus ipilimumab. The CDR3 runs from the conserved cysteine through the conserved F or W. Each record gives: CDR3 protein, V gene, J gene.

CDR3aa: CATSRDRAGGGTTFGEQFF; v_gene: TRBV15; j_gene: TRBJ2-1
CDR3aa: CASSIEGSGANVLTF; v_gene: TRBV19; j_gene: TRBJ2-6
CDR3aa: CASRGDMNTGELFF; v_gene: TRBV5-1; j_gene: TRBJ2-2
CDR3aa: CASSDGGRDTDTQYF; v_gene: TRBV6-1; j_gene: TRBJ2-3
CDR3aa: CASKGEAGSGQYF; v_gene: TRBV6-5; j_gene: TRBJ2-7
CDR3aa: CASSLGQGGNTIYF; v_gene: TRBV28; j_gene: TRBJ1-3
CDR3aa: CASSWEGRLDYGYTF; v_gene: TRBV5-5; j_gene: TRBJ1-2
CDR3aa: CASSLDGTTLISSGANVLTF; v_gene: TRBV11-3; j_gene: TRBJ2-6
CDR3aa: CASSPGRQDNQPQHF; v_gene: TRBV18; j_gene: TRBJ1-5
CDR3aa: CASSLGSTSGRTDTQYF; v_gene: TRBV5-8; j_gene: TRBJ2-3
CDR3aa: CASSLGILAGWNEQFF; v_gene: TRBV5-8; j_gene: TRBJ2-1
CDR3aa: CASSQETSNTEAFF; v_gene: TRBV4-2; j_gene: TRBJ1-1
CDR3aa: CASSPQQGISYEQYF; v_gene: TRBV18; j_gene: TRBJ2-7
CDR3aa: CASGPTKETQYF; v_gene: TRBV7-7; j_gene: TRBJ2-5
CDR3aa: CASSIVPTGLLGNQPQHF; v_gene: TRBV19; j_gene: TRBJ1-5
CDR3aa: CASSPIDSNQPQHF; v_gene: TRBV18; j_gene: TRBJ1-5
CDR3aa: CASSGGSRGYEQYF; v_gene: TRBV9; j_gene: TRBJ2-7
CDR3aa: CASSILAGGYEQYF; v_gene: TRBV13; j_gene: TRBJ2-7
CDR3aa: CASRGWDGMNTEAFF; v_gene: TRBV5-1; j_gene: TRBJ1-1
CDR3aa: CASSPDSSYNSPLHF; v_gene: TRBV5-1; j_gene: TRBJ1-6
CDR3aa: CASSLVGRKGTDTQYF; v_gene: TRBV5-1; j_gene: TRBJ2-3
CDR3aa: CASTNLGGTEAFF; v_gene: TRBV6-6; j_gene: TRBJ1-1
CDR3aa: CASSLSGTVYNEQFF; v_gene: TRBV7-3; j_gene: TRBJ2-1
CDR3aa: CASSKDRGAGYGYTF; v_gene: TRBV27; j_gene: TRBJ1-2
CDR3aa: CAIKGEGGMQETQYF; v_gene: TRBV10-3; j_gene: TRBJ2-5
CDR3aa: CASSAKDTGELFF; v_gene: TRBV9; j_gene: TRBJ2-2
CDR3aa: CSVEPQGWTNTEAFF; v_gene: TRBV29-1; j_gene: TRBJ1-1
CDR3aa: CASSLEAGRPYNGQFF; v_gene: TRBV6-5; j_gene: TRBJ2-1
CDR3aa: CASSLVLSGEAFF; v_gene: TRBV11-2; j_gene: TRBJ1-1
CDR3aa: CASSAGEFNTEAFF; v_gene: TRBV2; j_gene: TRBJ1-1
CDR3aa: CAISESTRTSGDTQYF; v_gene: TRBV10-3; j_gene: TRBJ2-3
CDR3aa: CASSGGDTQYF; v_gene: TRBV18; j_gene: TRBJ2-3
CDR3aa: CASKGQATEQYF; v_gene: TRBV11-3; j_gene: TRBJ2-7
CDR3aa: CASSAGSGRLRIDNEQFF; v_gene: TRBV9; j_gene: TRBJ2-1
CDR3aa: CASSLGLLAETISSYEQYF; v_gene: TRBV5-1; j_gene: TRBJ2-7
CDR3aa: CASSLITFSYNEQFF; v_gene: TRBV5-6; j_gene: TRBJ2-1
CDR3aa: CASSPGTGTTIRYTF; v_gene: TRBV27; j_gene: TRBJ1-2
CDR3aa: CASSLEGEAQPQHF; v_gene: TRBV5-1; j_gene: TRBJ1-5
CDR3aa: CASSRQGAYGYTF; v_gene: TRBV11-1; j_gene: TRBJ1-2
CDR3aa: CASSPRDEQFF; v_gene: TRBV13; j_gene: TRBJ2-1
CDR3aa: CASSGRSYEQYF; v_gene: TRBV6-1; j_gene: TRBJ2-7
CDR3aa: CASSLLAGALETQYF; v_gene: TRBV7-9; j_gene: TRBJ2-5
CDR3aa: CASSPRTSPVGETQYF; v_gene: TRBV4-1; j_gene: TRBJ2-5
CDR3aa: CSARSSGRPNTGELFF; v_gene: TRBV29-1; j_gene: TRBJ2-2
CDR3aa: CASSVDEESYNEQFF; v_gene: TRBV9; j_gene: TRBJ2-1
CDR3aa: CSVGGASDTQYF; v_gene: TRBV29-1; j_gene: TRBJ2-3
CDR3aa: CASSRAGGVGEAFF; v_gene: TRBV27; j_gene: TRBJ1-1
CDR3aa: CSARDYTEAFF; v_gene: TRBV20-1; j_gene: TRBJ1-1
CDR3aa: CASSSPVRAYEQYF; v_gene: TRBV6-5; j_gene: TRBJ2-7
CDR3aa: CAITDHYRDRTYGYTF; v_gene: TRBV27; j_gene: TRBJ1-2
CDR3aa: CASTSGLTDTQYF; v_gene: TRBV5-6; j_gene: TRBJ2-3
CDR3aa: CATSARGQANYGYTF; v_gene: TRBV15; j_gene: TRBJ1-2
CDR3aa: CASSPRGPGGNTIYF; v_gene: TRBV5-7; j_gene: TRBJ1-3